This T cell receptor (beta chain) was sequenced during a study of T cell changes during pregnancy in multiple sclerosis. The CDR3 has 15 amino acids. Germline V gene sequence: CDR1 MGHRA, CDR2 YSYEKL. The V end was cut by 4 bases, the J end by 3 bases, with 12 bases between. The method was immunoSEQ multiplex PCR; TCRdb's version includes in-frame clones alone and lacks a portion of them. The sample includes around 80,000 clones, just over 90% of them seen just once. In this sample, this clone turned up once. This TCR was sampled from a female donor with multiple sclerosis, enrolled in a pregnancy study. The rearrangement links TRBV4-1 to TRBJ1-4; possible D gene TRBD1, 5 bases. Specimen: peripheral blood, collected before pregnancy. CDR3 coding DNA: TGCGCCAGCAGCCGACCACAGGAGTCTAATGAAAAACTGTTTTTT. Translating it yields CASSRPQESNEKLFF.